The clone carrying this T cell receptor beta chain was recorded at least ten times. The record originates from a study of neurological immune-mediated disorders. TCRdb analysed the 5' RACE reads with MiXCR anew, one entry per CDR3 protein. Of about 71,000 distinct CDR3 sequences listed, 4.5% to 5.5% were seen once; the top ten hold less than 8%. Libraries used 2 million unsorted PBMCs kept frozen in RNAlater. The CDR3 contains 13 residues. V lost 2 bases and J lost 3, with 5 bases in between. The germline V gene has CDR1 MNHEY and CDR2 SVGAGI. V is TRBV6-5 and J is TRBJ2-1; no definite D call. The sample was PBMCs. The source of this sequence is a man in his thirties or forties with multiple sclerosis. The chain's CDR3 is CASSYGGYNEQFF. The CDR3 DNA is TGTGCCAGCAGTTACGGTGGCTACAATGAGCAGTTCTTC.